Sequencing of this T cell receptor beta chain was carried out in a study of OX40 agonist ivuxolimab in advanced cancers. The study in broad terms: Ivuxolimab was a fully human IgG2 agonistic monoclonal antibody targeting the costimulatory receptor OX40 (CD134). Intravenous ivuxolimab was administered to patients every 2 weeks at six dose levels: 0.01, 0.1, 0.3, 1.5, 3 and 10 mg/kg. Of the approximately 50 dose-escalation patients, hepatocellular carcinoma was present in about 19, melanoma in around 15, renal cell carcinoma in 9 and head and neck cancer in 9. In the dose-escalation cohort, 82.7% of patients were male, and the mean age was about 55 years, with a range of 23 to 79. Patients were allowed to have had prior anti-PD-1, anti-PD-L1 or anti-CTLA-4 therapy, and approximately 39% of the dose-escalation patients had been treated with checkpoint inhibitors. Partial responses were achieved by three dose-escalation patients, of whom one had hepatocellular carcinoma and two had cutaneous melanoma. Peripheral TCRbeta sequencing aimed to test whether ivuxolimab altered TCR sequence diversity and caused clonal T-cell expansion. The monotherapy dose-escalation portion (N ≈ 52 patients) of the phase I ivuxolimab trial is reported in the paper. Beyond this particular receptor, the publication reports: Which antigens the clonally expanded peripheral T cells were specific for was not determined. Low levels of normalized T-cell clonal expansion were also seen in some nonresponding patients. At doses of 0.1 to 3.0 mg/kg, clonal expansion of both CD4+ and CD8+ blood T cells was observed from baseline to week 6. In partial responders in the 0.1-3.0 mg/kg groups, normalized peripheral clonal expansion was found to be among the lowest, especially among CD8+ T cells. After ivuxolimab, more expanded clones were found on average in CD8+ T cells than in CD4+ T cells.

V sheds 4 bases and J sheds 7 bases, leaving 21 bases between their ends. The CDR3 spans 16 residues, from the cysteine through the phenylalanine. The DNA shown is the 48-base CDR3, in frame from base 1. CDR1 SGHTS and CDR2 YDEGEE are derived from the germline V gene. The trial excluded patients who had a history of autoimmune disease or who were on systemic immunosuppression. In every dose cohort, peripheral blood was drawn for TCR sequencing at baseline, cycle 4 day 1, and cycle 7 day 1. The samples were taken from a phase I, first-in-human, multicenter, open-label dose-escalation trial of ivuxolimab. The trial enrolled adults with locally advanced or metastatic head and neck squamous cell, hepatocellular, melanoma or renal cell carcinoma. Before TCR sequencing, CD4+ T cells and CD8+ T cells from peripheral blood were sorted into separate populations. To sequence the TCRbeta CDR3 region, genomic DNA was isolated from the sorted cells. The immunoSEQ Assay was used for sequencing of TCRbeta CDR3 regions. TCRdb retrieved this table from immuneACCESS and kept in-frame rearrangements only. Not all clones are present; in checked studies, unresolved V genes account for under half, and no reason is known for the remainder. A total of about 110,000 clones appear in this sample, under 95% of them only once. The ten largest clonotypes hold under 0.85% of the sample.

As to this clone: Its target antigen remains unknown. It has no much larger one-base neighbor in the sample; base qualities were not kept.

The TCR originated in an adult with an advanced solid tumor such as melanoma, head and neck, liver or kidney cancer. The rearranged segments are TRBV5-8 and TRBJ1-5, with the D gene uncertain. This material consisted of CD4+ or CD8+ T cells sorted from blood, taken in a trial of the OX40 agonist ivuxolimab. Read as DNA, the sequence is TGTGCCAGCAGCCCTGGGTTTCGGTTTGTGGGGCAGCCCCAGCATTTT. Translated, it reads CASSPGFRFVGQPQHF.